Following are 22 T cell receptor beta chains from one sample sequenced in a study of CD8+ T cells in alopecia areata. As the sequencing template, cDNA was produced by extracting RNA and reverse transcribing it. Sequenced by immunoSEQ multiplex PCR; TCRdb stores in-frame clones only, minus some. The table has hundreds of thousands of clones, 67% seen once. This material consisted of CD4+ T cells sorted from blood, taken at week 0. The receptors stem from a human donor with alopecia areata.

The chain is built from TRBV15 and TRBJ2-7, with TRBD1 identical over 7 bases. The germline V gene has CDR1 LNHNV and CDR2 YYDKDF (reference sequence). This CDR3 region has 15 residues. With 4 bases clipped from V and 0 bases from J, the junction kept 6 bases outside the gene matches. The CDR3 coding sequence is TGTGCCACCAGCAAACAGACAGGGTACTCCTACGAGCAGTACTTC. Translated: CATSKQTGYSYEQYF.

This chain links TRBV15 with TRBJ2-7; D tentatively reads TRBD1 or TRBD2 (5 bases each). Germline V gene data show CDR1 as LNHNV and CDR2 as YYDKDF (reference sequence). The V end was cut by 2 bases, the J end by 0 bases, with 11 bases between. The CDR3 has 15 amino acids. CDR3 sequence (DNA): TGTGCCACCAGCAGATCGGGGCGCGGCTCCTACGAGCAGTACTTC. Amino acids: CATSRSGRGSYEQYF.

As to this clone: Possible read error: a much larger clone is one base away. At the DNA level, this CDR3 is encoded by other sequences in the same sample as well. This CDR3 is CASSLDTDTQYF. CDR3 bases: TGTGCCAGCAGCTTAGACACAGATACGCAGTATTTT. V gene TRBV7-3 combines with J gene TRBJ2-3; D ambiguous. Germline lookup yields CDR1 SGHTA and CDR2 FQGTGA. This CDR3 spans 12 amino acids. V lost 2 bases and J lost 2, with 2 bases in between.

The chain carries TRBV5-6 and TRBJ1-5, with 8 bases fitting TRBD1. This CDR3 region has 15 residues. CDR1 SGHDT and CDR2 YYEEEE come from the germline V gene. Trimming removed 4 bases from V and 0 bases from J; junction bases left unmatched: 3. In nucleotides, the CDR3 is TGTGCCAGCAGCCGGACAGGGTCTAGCAATCAGCCCCAGCATTTT. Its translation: CASSRTGSSNQPQHF.

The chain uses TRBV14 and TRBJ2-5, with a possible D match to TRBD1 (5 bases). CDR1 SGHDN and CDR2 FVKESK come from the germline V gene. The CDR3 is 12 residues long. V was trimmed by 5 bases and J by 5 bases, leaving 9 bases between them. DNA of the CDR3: TGTGCCAGCAGCGCAGGGTGGGAGACCCAGTACTTC. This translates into CASSAGWETQYF.

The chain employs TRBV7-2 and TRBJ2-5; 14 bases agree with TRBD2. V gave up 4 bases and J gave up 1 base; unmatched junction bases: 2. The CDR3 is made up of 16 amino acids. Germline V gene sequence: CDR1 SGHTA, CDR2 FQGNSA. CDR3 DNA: TGTGCCAGCAGCTCCGGACTAGCGGGGGGCCAAGAGACCCAGTACTTC. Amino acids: CASSSGLAGGQETQYF.

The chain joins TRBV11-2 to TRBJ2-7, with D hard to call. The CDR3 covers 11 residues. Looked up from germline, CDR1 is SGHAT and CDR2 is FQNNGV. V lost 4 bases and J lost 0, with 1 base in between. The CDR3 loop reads CASSYSYEQYF. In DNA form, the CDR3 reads TGTGCCAGCAGCTACTCCTACGAGCAGTACTTC.

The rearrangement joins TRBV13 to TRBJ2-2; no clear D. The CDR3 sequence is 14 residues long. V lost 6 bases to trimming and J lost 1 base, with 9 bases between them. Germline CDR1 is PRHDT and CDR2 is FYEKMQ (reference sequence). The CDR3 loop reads CASRPDMNTGELFF. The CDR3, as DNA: TGTGCCAGCAGGCCTGACATGAACACCGGGGAGCTGTTTTTT.

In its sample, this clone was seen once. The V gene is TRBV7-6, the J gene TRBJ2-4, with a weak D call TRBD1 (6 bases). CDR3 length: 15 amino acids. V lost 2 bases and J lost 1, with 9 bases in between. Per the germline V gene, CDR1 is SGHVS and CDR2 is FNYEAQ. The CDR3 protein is CASSLPQGAKNIQYF. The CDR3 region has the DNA TGTGCCAGCAGCTTACCCCAGGGGGCCAAAAACATTCAGTACTTC. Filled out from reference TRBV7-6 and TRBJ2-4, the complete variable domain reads GAGVSQSPRYKVTKRGQDVALRCDPISGHVSLYWYRQALGQGPEFLTYFNYEAQQDKSGLPNDRFSAERPEGSISTLTIQRTEQRDSAMYRCASSLPQGAKNIQYFGAGTRLSVL.

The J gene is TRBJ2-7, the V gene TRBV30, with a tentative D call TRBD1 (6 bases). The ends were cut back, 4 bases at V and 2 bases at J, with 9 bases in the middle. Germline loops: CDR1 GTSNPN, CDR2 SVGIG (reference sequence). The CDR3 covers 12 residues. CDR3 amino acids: CAWIQGTYEQYF. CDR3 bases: TGTGCCTGGATACAGGGTACCTACGAGCAGTACTTC. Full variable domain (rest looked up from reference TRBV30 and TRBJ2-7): SQTIHQWPATLVQPVGSPLSLECTVEGTSNPNLYWYRQAAGRGLQLLFYSVGIGQISSEVPQNLSASRPQDRQFILSSKKLLLSDSGFYLCAWIQGTYEQYFGPGTRLTVT.

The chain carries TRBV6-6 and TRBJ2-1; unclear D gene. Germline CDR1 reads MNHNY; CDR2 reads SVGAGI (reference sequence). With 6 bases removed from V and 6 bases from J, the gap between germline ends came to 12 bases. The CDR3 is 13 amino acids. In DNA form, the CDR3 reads TGTGCCAGCAGCAACCAACAGTCCAATGAGCAGTTCTTC. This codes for CASSNQQSNEQFF.

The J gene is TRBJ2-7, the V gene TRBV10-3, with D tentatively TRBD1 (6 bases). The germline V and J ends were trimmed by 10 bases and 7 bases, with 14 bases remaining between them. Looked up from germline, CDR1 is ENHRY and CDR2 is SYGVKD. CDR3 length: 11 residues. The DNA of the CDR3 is TGTGCCACGGAACAGGGAGAAGAGCAGTACTTC. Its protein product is CATEQGEEQYF.

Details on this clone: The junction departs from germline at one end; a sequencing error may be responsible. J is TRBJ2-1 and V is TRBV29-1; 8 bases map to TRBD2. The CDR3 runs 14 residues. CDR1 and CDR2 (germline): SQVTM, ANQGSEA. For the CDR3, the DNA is TGCGGCGTTGGTAGCGGGGTTCCCTACAATGAGCAGTTCTTC. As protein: CGVGSGVPYNEQFF.

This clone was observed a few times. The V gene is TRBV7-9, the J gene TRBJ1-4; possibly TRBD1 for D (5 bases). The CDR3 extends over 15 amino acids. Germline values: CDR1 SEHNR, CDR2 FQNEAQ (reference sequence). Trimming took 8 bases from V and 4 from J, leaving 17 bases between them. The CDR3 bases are TGTGCCAGCGGATCGCAGGGACGGGGTAATGAAAAACTGTTTTTT. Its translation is CASGSQGRGNEKLFF.

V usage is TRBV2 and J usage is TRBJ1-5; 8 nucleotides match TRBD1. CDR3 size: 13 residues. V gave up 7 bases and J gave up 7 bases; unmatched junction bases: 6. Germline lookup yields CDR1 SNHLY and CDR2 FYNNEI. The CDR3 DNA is TGTGCCAGCACTGGACAGGGCGGGCAGCCCCAGCATTTT. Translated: CASTGQGGQPQHF. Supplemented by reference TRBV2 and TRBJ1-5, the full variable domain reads EPEVTQTPSHQVTQMGQEVILRCVPISNHLYFYWYRQILGQKVEFLVSFYNNEISEKSEIFDDQFSVERPDGSNFTLKIRSTKLEDSAMYFCASTGQGGQPQHFGDGTRLSIL.

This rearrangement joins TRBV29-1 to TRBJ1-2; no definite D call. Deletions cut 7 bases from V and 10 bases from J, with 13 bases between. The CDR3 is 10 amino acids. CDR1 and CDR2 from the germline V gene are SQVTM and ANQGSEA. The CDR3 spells CSAKGTNYTF. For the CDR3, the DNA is TGCAGCGCAAAGGGTACTAACTACACCTTC.

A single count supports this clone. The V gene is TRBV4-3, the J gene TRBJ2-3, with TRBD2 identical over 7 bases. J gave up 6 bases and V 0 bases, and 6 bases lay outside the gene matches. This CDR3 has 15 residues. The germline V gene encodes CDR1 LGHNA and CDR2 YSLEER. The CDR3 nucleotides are TGCGCCAGCAGCCAAGAGCCGGGGGGAAGGGATACGCAGTATTTT. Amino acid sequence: CASSQEPGGRDTQYF.

As DNA, the CDR3 is TGTGCCAGCAACATGAACACTGAAGCTTTCTTT. Translation gives CASNMNTEAFF. The rearrangement joins TRBV6-1 to TRBJ1-1; D ambiguous. This CDR3 is built from 11 residues. CDR1 and CDR2 from the germline V gene are MNHNS and SASEGT. V was pared by 7 bases and J by 0 bases, with 3 bases between.

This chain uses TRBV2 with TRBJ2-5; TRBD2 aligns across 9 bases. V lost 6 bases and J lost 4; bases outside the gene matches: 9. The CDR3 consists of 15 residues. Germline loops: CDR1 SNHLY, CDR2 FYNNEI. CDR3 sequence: CASSANSGGGETQYF. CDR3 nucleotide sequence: TGTGCCAGCAGCGCGAATAGCGGGGGTGGAGAGACCCAGTACTTC.

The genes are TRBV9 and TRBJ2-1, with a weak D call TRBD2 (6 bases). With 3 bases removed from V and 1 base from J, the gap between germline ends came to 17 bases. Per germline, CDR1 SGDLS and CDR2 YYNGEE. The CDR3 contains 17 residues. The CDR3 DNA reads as TGTGCCAGCAGCGAGGGAGGAGGGGCCAATTCCTACAATGAGCAGTTCTTC. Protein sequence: CASSEGGGANSYNEQFF.

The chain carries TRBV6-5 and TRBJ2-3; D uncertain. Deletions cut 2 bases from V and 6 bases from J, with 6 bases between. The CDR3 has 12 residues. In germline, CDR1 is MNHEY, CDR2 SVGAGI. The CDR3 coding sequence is TGTGCCAGCAGTTACGACCGTGATACGCAGTATTTT. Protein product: CASSYDRDTQYF.

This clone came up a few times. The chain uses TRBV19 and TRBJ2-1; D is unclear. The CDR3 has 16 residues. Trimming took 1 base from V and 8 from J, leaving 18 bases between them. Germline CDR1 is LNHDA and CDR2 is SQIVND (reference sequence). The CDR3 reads CASSIAVAILPDEQFF. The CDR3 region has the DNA TGTGCCAGTAGTATAGCCGTGGCAATTCTTCCCGATGAGCAGTTCTTC.